This is a list of T cell receptor beta chains from one sample in a study of blood T cell repertoires in COVID-19. This table comes from immunoSEQ multiplex PCR, and its TCRdb copy is limited to in-frame clones, with some not included. The data contain approximately 65,000 clones, 70% to 90% of them seen just once; the ten biggest clones take up less than 1.5%. Sequenced input: peripheral blood. These receptors came from a man aged 35-49 years with acute or convalescent COVID-19. CDR3s include the opening cysteine and the closing phenylalanine or tryptophan. A D gene is named only where the DNA matches it firmly. Size tells how often a clone was seen (once, few, many) or the class of an expanded clone, and some rows leave it out.

d_gene,abundance,v_gene,j_gene,CDR3aa,CDR3nt
TRBD2,-,TRBV5-1,TRBJ2-3,CASSSHRGVGTDTQYF,TGCGCCAGCAGCTCCCACCGGGGGGTCGGTACAGATACGCAGTATTTT
-,once,TRBV30,TRBJ1-2,CAWDAAAYANYGYTF,TGTGCCTGGGACGCGGCGGCTTACGCAAACTATGGCTACACCTTC
-,-,TRBV30,TRBJ2-2,CAWAVNTGELFF,TGTGCCTGGGCCGTGAACACCGGGGAGCTGTTTTTT
-,-,TRBV12-3/TRBV12-4,TRBJ1-5,CASSFINQPQHF,TGTGCCAGCAGTTTTATCAATCAGCCCCAGCATTTT
-,once,TRBV5-1,TRBJ1-1,CASSLYGTMNTEAFF,TGCGCCAGCAGCTTGTATGGGACAATGAACACTGAAGCTTTCTTT
TRBD1,-,TRBV5-1,TRBJ1-3,CASSWGTGGNTIYF,TGCGCCAGCAGCTGGGGGACAGGAGGAAACACCATATATTTT
-,-,TRBV11-3,TRBJ2-5,CASSLTRQGGTQYF,TGTGCCAGCAGCTTAACGAGACAGGGAGGGACCCAGTACTTC
TRBD1,-,TRBV5-4,TRBJ2-7,CASSAGTGTNEQYF,TGTGCCAGCAGCGCCGGGACAGGGACCAACGAGCAGTACTTC
-,-,TRBV19,TRBJ1-4,CASSPFRGFANEKLFF,TGTGCCAGTTCCCCCTTCAGGGGATTCGCTAATGAAAAACTGTTTTTT
-,-,TRBV6-5,TRBJ1-1,CASTAGMGAMEAFF,TGTGCCAGCACTGCCGGGATGGGGGCGATGGAAGCTTTCTTT
TRBD1,-,TRBV12-5,TRBJ1-2,CASGLVPGQGSPNYGYTF,TGTGCTAGTGGTTTGGTCCCGGGACAGGGGTCCCCAAACTATGGCTACACCTTC
TRBD1,-,TRBV7-4,TRBJ1-2,CASTANLTGAYGYTF,TGTGCCAGCACCGCGAACTTGACAGGGGCCTATGGCTACACCTTC
TRBD1,-,TRBV4-1,TRBJ1-2,CASSLGQNYGYTF,TGCGCCAGCAGCCTGGGACAGAACTATGGCTACACCTTC
TRBD1,-,TRBV19,TRBJ1-2,CASSSLPTGAYGYTF,TGTGCCAGTAGTTCCCTACCTACAGGGGCTTATGGCTACACCTTC
TRBD1,-,TRBV6-6,TRBJ1-2,CASSQRQGIGYTF,TGTGCCAGCAGTCAACGACAGGGAATCGGCTACACCTTC
TRBD1,-,TRBV25-1,TRBJ1-2,CASSESGTGPGYTF,TGTGCCAGCAGTGAATCGGGGACAGGCCCAGGCTACACCTTC
TRBD2,-,TRBV11-3,TRBJ2-3,CASSSSYGLAGTDTQYF,TGTGCCAGCAGTTCAAGCTATGGACTAGCGGGCACAGATACGCAGTATTTT
TRBD1,-,TRBV5-1,TRBJ1-1,CASSLVGTGEAFF,TGCGCCAGCAGCTTGGTTGGGACAGGGGAGGCTTTCTTT
TRBD2,-,TRBV12-5,TRBJ2-5,CASVWGGSKTQYF,TGTGCTAGTGTCTGGGGGGGGTCTAAGACCCAGTACTTC
TRBD1,-,TRBV5-1,TRBJ1-1,CASSFAQGRITEAFF,TGCGCCAGCAGCTTCGCACAGGGGAGGATCACTGAAGCTTTCTTT
-,-,TRBV18,TRBJ2-2,CASSFGGTAFTGELFF,TGTGCCAGCTCTTTCGGCGGGACAGCGTTCACCGGGGAGCTGTTTTTT
TRBD1,-,TRBV19,TRBJ1-3,CASSMGDSSLNGNTIYF,TGTGCCAGTAGTATGGGGGACAGTTCTCTAAATGGAAACACCATATATTTT
-,few,TRBV6-1,TRBJ1-5,CASSEALFQPQHF,TGTGCCAGCAGTGAAGCGCTATTTCAGCCCCAGCATTTT
TRBD2,-,TRBV4-2,TRBJ2-3,CASSQDASGGADTQYF,TGTGCCAGCAGCCAAGACGCTAGCGGGGGAGCAGATACGCAGTATTTT
TRBD1,-,TRBV27,TRBJ1-5,CASRSTGGQPQHF,TGTGCCAGCAGATCAACAGGGGGTCAGCCCCAGCATTTT
-,once,TRBV5-6,TRBJ1-6,CASSTSRTVPLHF,TGTGCCAGCAGCACATCCCGGACAGTCCCCCTCCACTTT
-,-,TRBV12-3/TRBV12-4,TRBJ1-1,CASSRQYTEAFF,TGTGCCAGCAGTAGACAGTACACTGAAGCTTTCTTT
-,-,TRBV7-9,TRBJ1-3,CASSTWERIEGNTIYF,TGTGCCAGCAGCACCTGGGAGCGGATTGAGGGAAACACCATATATTTT